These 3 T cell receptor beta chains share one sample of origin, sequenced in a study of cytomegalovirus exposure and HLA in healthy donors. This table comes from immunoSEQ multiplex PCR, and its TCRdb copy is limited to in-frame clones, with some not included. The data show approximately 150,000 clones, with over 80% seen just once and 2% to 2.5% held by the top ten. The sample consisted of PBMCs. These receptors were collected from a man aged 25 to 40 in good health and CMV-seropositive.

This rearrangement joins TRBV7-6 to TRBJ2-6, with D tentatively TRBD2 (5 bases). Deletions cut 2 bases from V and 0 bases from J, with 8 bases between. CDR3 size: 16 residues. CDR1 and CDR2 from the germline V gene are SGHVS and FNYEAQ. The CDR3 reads CASSLMGSSGANVLTF. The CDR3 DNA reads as TGTGCCAGCAGCTTAATGGGGAGCTCTGGGGCCAACGTCCTGACTTTC.

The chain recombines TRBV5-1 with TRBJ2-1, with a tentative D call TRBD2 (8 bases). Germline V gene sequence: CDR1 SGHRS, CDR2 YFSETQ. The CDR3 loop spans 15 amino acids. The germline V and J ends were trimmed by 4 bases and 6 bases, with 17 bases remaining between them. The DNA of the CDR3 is TGCGCCAGCAGCCTTAGCGGGGCAGGGGGCAATGAGCAGTTCTTC. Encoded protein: CASSLSGAGGNEQFF.

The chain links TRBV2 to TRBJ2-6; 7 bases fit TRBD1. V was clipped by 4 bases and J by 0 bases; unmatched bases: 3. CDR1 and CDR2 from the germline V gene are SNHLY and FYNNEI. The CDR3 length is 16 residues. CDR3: CASSVQGYSGANVLTF. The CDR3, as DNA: TGTGCCAGCAGTGTACAGGGGTACTCTGGGGCCAACGTCCTGACTTTC.